The rows below give T cell receptor beta chains drawn from one sample of a study of blood T cell repertoires in COVID-19. The table came from immunoSEQ multiplex PCR; TCRdb's copy has only in-frame clones and leaves some out. The sample yields 30,000 to 50,000 clones, more than 80% seen once. The sample taken for sequencing was peripheral blood. Receptor source: a man in his fifties or sixties with acute or convalescent COVID-19. The CDR3 runs from the conserved cysteine through the conserved F or W. Each record gives: clone size, V gene, J gene, D gene, CDR3 DNA, CDR3 protein. D genes are given only for firm matches. A row's size may be missing; if present it is once, few, many or a size class.

.,TRBV20-1,TRBJ2-7,.,TGCAGTGCTAGCCCCTCCGGCGAGCAGTACTTC,CSASPSGEQYF
.,TRBV15,TRBJ2-1,.,TGTGCCACCAGCAGGGAGGGTGTGAATGAGCAGTTCTTC,CATSREGVNEQFF
once,TRBV4-2,TRBJ1-6,.,TGTGCCAGCAGCCAAGATAGCAGAGATAATTCACCCCTCCACTTT,CASSQDSRDNSPLHF
.,TRBV10-3,TRBJ1-6,TRBD1,TGTGCCATACGGACAGGCGCTAATTCACCCCTCCACTTT,CAIRTGANSPLHF
.,TRBV10-1,TRBJ1-1,.,TGCGCCAGCAGTGAGGGGCTAATGAACACTGAAGCTTTCTTT,CASSEGLMNTEAFF
.,TRBV5-5,TRBJ2-1,.,TGTGCCAGCAGAGCGTCGAGCAATGAGCAGTTCTTC,CASRASSNEQFF
.,TRBV7-7,TRBJ1-3,.,TGTGCTAGCAGCTTACCGACGAATTACAGAGTATTCTCTGGAAACACCATATATTTT,CASSLPTNYRVFSGNTIYF
.,TRBV11-2,TRBJ2-3,.,TGTGCCAGCAGCCTAGACAGGAGCACAGATACGCAGTATTTT,CASSLDRSTDTQYF
.,TRBV15,TRBJ2-1,.,TGTGCCACCAGCGTAGGACGGACTAAGGCTGCCTATGAGCAGTTCTTC,CATSVGRTKAAYEQFF
.,TRBV27,TRBJ1-4,.,TGTGCCAGCAGTTTTCTCCCTAATGAAAAACTGTTTTTT,CASSFLPNEKLFF
few,TRBV19,TRBJ1-2,.,TGTGCCAGTAGTATAGATCATTCGAGCAGCGGTGGTCGCGGCTACACCTTC,CASSIDHSSSGGRGYTF
few,TRBV7-4,TRBJ2-4,TRBD2,TGTGCCAGCATCGCTGCGGGAGGCTCTAGGGCCAAAAACATTCAGTACTTC,CASIAAGGSRAKNIQYF
.,TRBV7-9,TRBJ1-2,TRBD1,TGTGCCAGCAGCTTTGGGACAGGGCAATATGGCTACACCTTC,CASSFGTGQYGYTF
.,TRBV7-8,TRBJ1-1,TRBD1,TGTGCCAGCAGCCGGCGGGACAGGAACACTGAAGCTTTCTTT,CASSRRDRNTEAFF
.,TRBV5-8,TRBJ1-6,.,TGTGCCAGCAGCTTCGATCCAGATAACCCCTATAATTCACCCCTCCACTTT,CASSFDPDNPYNSPLHF
.,TRBV28,TRBJ2-7,.,TGTGCCAGCAGTCTTGGCGGAGGCTACGAGCAGTACTTC,CASSLGGGYEQYF
.,TRBV20-1,TRBJ2-5,.,TGCAGTGCTAGTCCTAGCGTCGAGGGAGAGACCCAGTACTTC,CSASPSVEGETQYF
.,TRBV7-2,TRBJ2-1,TRBD2,TGTGCCAGCAGCAAACAGGGACTAGCGGGGGTAATAGGTGAGCAGTTCTTC,CASSKQGLAGVIGEQFF
once,TRBV19,TRBJ1-2,.,TGTGCCAGTAGTAGGGCCAGGGATCTAGCTAACTATGGCTACACCTTC,CASSRARDLANYGYTF
.,TRBV18,TRBJ2-7,.,TGTGCCAGCTCACCACCGGCAGGGAACGGGCGGGACGGGATCTACGAGCAGTACTTC,CASSPPAGNGRDGIYEQYF
few,TRBV7-2,TRBJ2-7,TRBD2,TGTGCCAGCAGCATAAAGGCGGGGGTAACCTACGAGCAGTACTTC,CASSIKAGVTYEQYF
once,TRBV7-6,TRBJ2-7,.,TGTGCCAGCAGCCCCCTCGGACTGGGCAACGAGCAGTACTTC,CASSPLGLGNEQYF
.,TRBV28,TRBJ1-5,.,TGTGCCAGCAGTACCCCGCGGCAGGGTTGGTTTACGGCCATTTTTTTT,CASSTPRQGWFTAIFF
.,TRBV1,TRBJ2-7,.,TGCACCAGCGACAGACTACTAGCGGGGGCCTACGAGCAGTACTTC,CTSDRLLAGAYEQYF
.,TRBV24-1,TRBJ1-2,.,TGTGCCACCAGTGATCCTCAGGGTAACTATGGCTACACCTTC,CATSDPQGNYGYTF
.,TRBV5-6,TRBJ1-3,TRBD1,TGTGCCAGCAGCGTGGACAGGGGAAACACCATATATTTT,CASSVDRGNTIYF